What follows are 16 T cell receptor beta chains derived from one specimen sequenced in a study of patients and donors after allogeneic stem cell transplantation. Via MiXCR, TCRdb re-called the RT-PCR reads, giving one row per CDR3 protein. The repertoire holds roughly 940,000 distinct CDR3 sequences, with roughly 17% as singletons. Sequencing was done on a sample of blood, either unsorted or a sorted T cell fraction (not recorded which). All receptors derive from a human donor who was either an allogeneic HSCT recipient or a stem cell or donor lymphocyte infusion donor (not recorded which). It is not recorded whose cells these are; they may come from a transplant donor.

This clonotype was observed a few times. This rearrangement joins TRBV7-9 to TRBJ1-1; TRBD1 might be the D (5 bases). Germline V CDR1 and CDR2: SEHNR, FQNEAQ (reference sequence). The CDR3 contains 15 residues. Trimming cost V 5 bases and J 0 bases, with 13 bases left between them. CDR3 sequence: CASSPEGPMNTEAFF. In DNA form, the CDR3 reads TGTGCCAGCAGCCCAGAGGGACCCATGAACACTGAAGCTTTCTTT. Based on the CDR3 plus reference TRBV7-9 and TRBJ1-1, the full variable domain is DTGVSQNPRHKITKRGQNVTFRCDPISEHNRLYWYRQTLGQGPEFLTYFQNEAQLEKSRLLSDRFSAERPKGSFSTLEIQRTEQGDSAMYLCASSPEGPMNTEAFFGQGTRLTVV.

This clonotype was counted a few times. The chain recombines TRBV6-1 with TRBJ1-4; 8 nucleotides agree with TRBD1. This CDR3 is 14 amino acids long. Germline V lookup: CDR1 MNHNS, CDR2 SASEGT. J lost 7 bases, V lost 6 bases, and 7 bases had no gene match. The CDR3 coding sequence is TGTGCCAGCAGCCCCCAGGGGGCTCTTGAAAAACTGTTTTTT. This codes for CASSPQGALEKLFF.

This clonotype has just a few counts. The chain links TRBV6-5 to TRBJ2-5; D is undetermined. Germline CDR1 MNHEY, CDR2 SVGAGI. This CDR3 spans 13 amino acids. Trimming removed 4 bases from V and 5 bases from J, with 11 bases in between. The DNA for the CDR3 is TGTGCCAGCAGTTCTACCCGGGCGGAGACCCAGTACTTC. It codes for CASSSTRAETQYF.

On this clonotype: The junction does not match germline at one end; this may be a read error. The CDR3 DNA follows: TGTGCCAGCAGTGAAAGGTTCGAAGGCTCGGGTTTC. Its translation is CASSERFEGSGF. The chain joins TRBV2 to TRBJ2-4, with no clear D. Germline CDR1 and CDR2: SNHLY and FYNNEI. The CDR3 is 12 residues long.

This clonotype was recorded a few times. The V and J genes are TRBV5-5 and TRBJ1-2; 8 bases align to TRBD1. V was pared by 0 bases and J by 4 bases, with 11 bases of the junction left unmatched. The CDR3 extends over 17 amino acids. Germline V lookup: CDR1 SGHKS, CDR2 YYEKEE (reference sequence). The CDR3 nucleotides are TGTGCCAGCAGCTTGGAATGGGGACAGGATCGGATCTATGGCTACACCTTC. Residues: CASSLEWGQDRIYGYTF.

This clonotype was recorded at least ten times. J is TRBJ1-1 and V is TRBV10-3; 9 bases match TRBD1. Germline V lookup: CDR1 ENHRY, CDR2 SYGVKD. V shed 2 bases, J shed 8 bases, and the junction held 6 bases outside the gene matches. The CDR3 has 14 amino acids. CDR3 region: CAISEPGQGTEAFF. CDR3 sequence (DNA): TGTGCCATCAGTGAGCCCGGACAGGGGACAGAAGCTTTCTTT.

This clonotype was counted ten times or more. The genes are TRBV5-6 and TRBJ2-5; the match to TRBD1 covers 7 bases. V was pared by 0 bases and J by 3 bases, with 2 bases of the junction left unmatched. CDR3 length: 14 amino acids. Per germline, CDR1 SGHDT and CDR2 YYEEEE. CDR3 protein: CASSLDRGEETQYF. In DNA form, the CDR3 reads TGTGCCAGCAGCTTGGACAGGGGAGAAGAGACCCAGTACTTC.

This clonotype was counted many times. The chain has TRBV10-3 and TRBJ2-7, with D perhaps TRBD1 (6 bases). The CDR3 loop spans 12 amino acids. V shed 6 bases and J shed 4 bases, with 10 bases lying between them. CDR1 and CDR2 (germline): ENHRY, SYGVKD. CDR3 residues: CAISTGTYEQYF. As DNA, the CDR3 is TGTGCCATCAGCACCGGGACATACGAGCAGTACTTC.

The J gene is TRBJ2-7, the V gene TRBV5-1; D might be TRBD1 or TRBD2, each matching 5 bases. Germline values: CDR1 SGHRS, CDR2 YFSETQ. This CDR3 is built from 12 residues. V was cut by 0 bases and J by 9 bases, with 10 bases left in between. This chain's CDR3 is CASSLDGDGQYF. Written as DNA, the CDR3 is TGCGCCAGCAGCTTGGATGGGGACGGGCAGTACTTC.

The chain combines TRBV6-1 with TRBJ2-2, with TRBD2 matching over 13 bases. V lost 6 bases and J lost 4; bases outside the gene matches: 8. The CDR3 has 17 amino acids. The germline V gene has CDR1 MNHNS and CDR2 SASEGT. The CDR3 DNA follows: TGTGCCAGCAGCACCGGACTAGCGGGAGTGTCCACCGGGGAGCTGTTTTTT. It specifies CASSTGLAGVSTGELFF.

This clonotype was detected many times. The rearrangement joins TRBV4-3 to TRBJ2-3; 9 bases match TRBD2. This CDR3 has 17 amino acids. Germline lookup yields CDR1 LGHNA and CDR2 YSLEER. Trimming removed 1 base from V and 3 bases from J; junction bases left unmatched: 8. Here the CDR3 reads CASSQGQLAGRTDTQYF. CDR3 coding DNA: TGCGCCAGCAGCCAAGGGCAACTAGCGGGTCGAACAGATACGCAGTATTTT.

A few counts support this clonotype. The chain is built from TRBV11-2 and TRBJ2-1; TRBD1 matches 9 bases. The CDR3 extends over 16 amino acids. Germline V gene data show CDR1 as SGHAT and CDR2 as FQNNGV. The J segment lost 9 bases and the V segment lost 5 bases, leaving 14 bases of the junction unmatched. The chain's CDR3 is CASSPGLGQGFGEQFF. The CDR3 region has the DNA TGTGCCAGCAGCCCTGGGTTGGGACAGGGATTCGGTGAGCAGTTCTTC.

This clonotype was counted between two and nine times. The rearrangement joins TRBV15 to TRBJ2-1; no reliable D call. Germline V lookup: CDR1 LNHNV, CDR2 YYDKDF (reference sequence). With 0 bases removed from V and 7 bases from J, the gap between germline ends came to 7 bases. This CDR3 has 13 amino acids. CDR3 nucleotides: TGTGCCACCAGCAGAGATTTCGGGAATGAGCAGTTCTTC. Translated, it gives CATSRDFGNEQFF.

This clonotype was counted only a few times. The J gene is TRBJ2-3, the V gene TRBV4-1; D remains ambiguous. V lost 0 bases and J 4 bases, leaving 14 bases between the germline ends. There are 16 residues in the CDR3. Germline CDR1 reads MGHRA; CDR2 reads YSYEKL. CDR3 nucleotide sequence: TGCGCCAGCAGCCAAGAAAACGCTATCGACCCAGATACGCAGTATTTT. Translation gives CASSQENAIDPDTQYF.

This clonotype has just a few counts. The chain joins TRBV30 to TRBJ1-1; TRBD1 matches 7 bases. The CDR3 is 10 residues long. Germline loops: CDR1 GTSNPN, CDR2 SVGIG (reference sequence). J lost 11 bases, V lost 5 bases, and 5 bases had no gene match. Here the CDR3 DNA reads TGTGCCTGGGGGACAGCAGTCGCTTTCTTT. Its protein is CAWGTAVAFF.

This clonotype has only a few counts. DNA for the CDR3: TGTGCCAGCTCACCCGGGACTCAGGCTGAGGGCTACACCTTC. Protein: CASSPGTQAEGYTF. The genes are TRBV18 and TRBJ1-2; D may be TRBD1 (5 bases). V was clipped by 3 bases and J by 8 bases, with 16 bases between them. There are 14 residues in the CDR3. CDR1 and CDR2 (germline): KGHSH, LQKENI.